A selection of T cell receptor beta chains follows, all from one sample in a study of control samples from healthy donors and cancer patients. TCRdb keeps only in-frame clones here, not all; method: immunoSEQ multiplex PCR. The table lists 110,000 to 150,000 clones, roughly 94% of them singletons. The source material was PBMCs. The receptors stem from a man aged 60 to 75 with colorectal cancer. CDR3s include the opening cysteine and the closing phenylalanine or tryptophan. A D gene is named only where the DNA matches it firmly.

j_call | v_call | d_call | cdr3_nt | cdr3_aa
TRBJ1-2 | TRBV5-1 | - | TGCGCCAGCAGCTTATCCGGTGGCTACACCTTC | CASSLSGGYTF
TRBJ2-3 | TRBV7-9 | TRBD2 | TGTGCCAGCAGCCCCATCCCGGGACTAGCGGGGAACACAGATACGCAGTATTTT | CASSPIPGLAGNTDTQYF
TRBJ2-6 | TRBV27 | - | TGTGCCAGCAGTATAACCACGGCTGGGGCCAACGTCCTGACTTTC | CASSITTAGANVLTF
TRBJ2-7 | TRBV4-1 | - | TGCGCCAGCAGCCTTTCTAGTTCGGTCAACTACGAGCAGTACTTC | CASSLSSSVNYEQYF
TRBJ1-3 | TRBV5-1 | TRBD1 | TGCGCCAGCAGCTTGGGGGACAGGGGAAACACCATATATTTT | CASSLGDRGNTIYF
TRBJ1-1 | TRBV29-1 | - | TGCAGCGCGATAACGATGAACACTGAAGCTTTCTTT | CSAITMNTEAFF
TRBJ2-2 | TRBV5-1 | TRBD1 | TGCGCCAGCAGCCGAAATCCCGGACAGGGAACCGGCCAAGCCGGGGAGCTGTTTTTT | CASSRNPGQGTGQAGELFF
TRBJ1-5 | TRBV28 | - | TGTGCCAGCAGTAAGGGGGGGGTCAATCAGCCCCAGCATTTT | CASSKGGVNQPQHF
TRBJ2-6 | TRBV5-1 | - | TGCGCCAGCAGCTTGGTTGGGAGCTCTGGGGCCAACGTCCTGACTTTC | CASSLVGSSGANVLTF
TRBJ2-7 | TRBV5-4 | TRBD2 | TGTGCCAGCAGCTTGTCTAGCGGGGGCTACGAGCAGTACTTC | CASSLSSGGYEQYF